This TCR beta chain was found in a study of blood T cell repertoires in COVID-19 (TCRdb year 2020). Regarding the study in general: Samples covering the acute and convalescent phases of COVID-19 were provided by collaborators in the United States, Italy and Spain. Samples were obtained from the ongoing ImmuneRACE study (first 160 participants) and from 1,200 or so subjects provided by 6 global collaborators. A freely available public database, intended as a resource for researchers studying the immune response to SARS-CoV-2, is where the repertoires were released. Nearly every sample came with metadata listing a de-identified subject ID, COVID-19 status, age in years and sex. Where available, HLA class I and class II types were taken from metadata supplied by the sample provider and were not determined by assay-based typing. The dataset comprised deeply sampled blood TCRbeta repertoires from subjects exposed to, actively infected with, or recovered from COVID-19. The prospective study material was composed of cDNA or gDNA derived from T cells, B-cell-depleted T cells, or PBMCs. Results and caveats for the whole study, not just this receptor: The quantity of clinical and demographic metadata differed by source and by participant and was supplied without curation.

TCRbeta CDR3 regions were amplified from genomic DNA by means of the immunoSEQ Assay, a bias-controlled multiplex PCR. The original pipeline was this. The number of nucleated cells in each sample was estimated from the amplification of reference gene primers within the assay. To quantify the absolute abundance of each unique TCRbeta CDR3 rearrangement, sequence reads were collapsed and filtered. Productive Simpson clonality was computed per sample as the square root of Simpson's diversity index over productive rearrangements. The table comes from immuneACCESS by way of TCRdb, which keeps in-frame sequences with V and J called. Part of the clones is missing from these tables; in studies checked, under half for an unresolved V gene and the rest for unknown reasons. The DNA gave D and trimming, while V, J and clone size come from that table. The sample has over 350,000 clones on record, approximately 90% of them singletons. Clones ranked in the top ten supply more than 0.9% of the sample.

This clone was detected once. The antigen it binds to is not known. No quality values exist for individual bases; no much larger clone is one base distant. In the prospective study, participants were roughly 18 to 90 years old, resided in fewer than 25 geographic areas of the United States, and were enrolled through a virtual design. In the prospective study, participants were assigned to cohorts based on the clinical history participants reported in a screening survey and a study questionnaire. In the prospective study, mobile phlebotomists collected whole blood, serum and a nasopharyngeal or oropharyngeal swab from each participant. Participants in the prospective study had the option to provide additional blood draws and questionnaires over an approximately 2-month period. Before DNA extraction, blood samples from the prospective study were shipped at room temperature or frozen. CDR1 and CDR2, looked up from the germline V gene, are SGDLS and YYNGEE. V is trimmed back by 4 bases and J by 2 bases, and the junction contains 7 bases that no gene match accounts for. From its cysteine to its phenylalanine, the CDR3 spans 16 amino acids. Just CDR3 DNA is preserved here, 48 bases in frame from base 1.

The source material was PBMCs or T cells enriched from blood (not recorded which). The rearrangement combines TRBV9 with TRBJ2-3; TRBD2 agrees with 10 junctional bases. The TCR comes from a woman between 25 and 40 years old with acute COVID-19. The DNA is TGTGCCAGCAGCACCCTTCTAGCGGGGGACACAGATACGCAGTATTTT. Its translation is CASSTLLAGDTDTQYF.